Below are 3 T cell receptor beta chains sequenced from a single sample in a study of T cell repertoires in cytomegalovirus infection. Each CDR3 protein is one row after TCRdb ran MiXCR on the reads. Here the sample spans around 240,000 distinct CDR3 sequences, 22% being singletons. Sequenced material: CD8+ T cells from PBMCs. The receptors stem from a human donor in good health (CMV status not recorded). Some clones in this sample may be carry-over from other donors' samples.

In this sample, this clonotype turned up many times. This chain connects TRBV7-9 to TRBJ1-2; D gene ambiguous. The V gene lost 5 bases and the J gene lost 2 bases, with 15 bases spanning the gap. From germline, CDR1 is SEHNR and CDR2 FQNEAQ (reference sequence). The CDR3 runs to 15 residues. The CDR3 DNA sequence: TGTGCCAGCAGCCCACCGACACGAAAAAACTATGGCTACACCTTC. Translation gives CASSPPTRKNYGYTF. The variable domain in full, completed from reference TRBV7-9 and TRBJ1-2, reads DTGVSQNPRHKITKRGQNVTFRCDPISEHNRLYWYRQTLGQGPEFLTYFQNEAQLEKSRLLSDRFSAERPKGSFSTLEIQRTEQGDSAMYLCASSPPTRKNYGYTFGSGTRLTVV.

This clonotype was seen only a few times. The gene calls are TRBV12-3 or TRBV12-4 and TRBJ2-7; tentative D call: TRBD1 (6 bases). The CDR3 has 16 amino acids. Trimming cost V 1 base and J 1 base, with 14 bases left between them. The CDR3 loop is CASSLGGGQTSYEQYF. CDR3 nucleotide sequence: TGTGCCAGCAGTTTAGGGGGCGGACAGACATCCTACGAGCAGTACTTC.

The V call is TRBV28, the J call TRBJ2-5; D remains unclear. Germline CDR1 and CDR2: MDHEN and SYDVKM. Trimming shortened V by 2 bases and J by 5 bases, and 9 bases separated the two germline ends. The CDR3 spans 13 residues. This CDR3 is CASSLTPGETQYF. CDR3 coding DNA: TGTGCCAGCAGTTTAACGCCCGGGGAGACCCAGTACTTC. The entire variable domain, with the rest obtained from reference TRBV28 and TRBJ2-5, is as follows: DVKVTQSSRYLVKRTGEKVFLECVQDMDHENMFWYRQDPGLGLRLIYFSYDVKMKEKGDIPEGYSVSREKKERFSLILESASTNQTSMYLCASSLTPGETQYFGPGTRLLVL.